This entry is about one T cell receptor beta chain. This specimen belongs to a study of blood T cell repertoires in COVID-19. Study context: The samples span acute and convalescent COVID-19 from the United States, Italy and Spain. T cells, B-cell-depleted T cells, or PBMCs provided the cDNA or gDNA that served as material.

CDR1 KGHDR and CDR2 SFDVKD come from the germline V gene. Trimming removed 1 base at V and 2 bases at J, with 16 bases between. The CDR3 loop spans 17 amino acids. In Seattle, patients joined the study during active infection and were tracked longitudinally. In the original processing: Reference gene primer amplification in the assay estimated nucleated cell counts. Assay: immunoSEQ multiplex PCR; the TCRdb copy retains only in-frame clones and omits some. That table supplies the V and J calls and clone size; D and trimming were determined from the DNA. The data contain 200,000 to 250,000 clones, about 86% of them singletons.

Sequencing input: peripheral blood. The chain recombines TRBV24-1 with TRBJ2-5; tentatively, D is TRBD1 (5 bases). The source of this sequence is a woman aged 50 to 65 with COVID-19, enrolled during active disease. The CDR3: CATSDLGQGALQETQYF. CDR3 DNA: TGTGCCACCAGTGATTTAGGGCAGGGCGCCTTACAAGAGACCCAGTACTTC.